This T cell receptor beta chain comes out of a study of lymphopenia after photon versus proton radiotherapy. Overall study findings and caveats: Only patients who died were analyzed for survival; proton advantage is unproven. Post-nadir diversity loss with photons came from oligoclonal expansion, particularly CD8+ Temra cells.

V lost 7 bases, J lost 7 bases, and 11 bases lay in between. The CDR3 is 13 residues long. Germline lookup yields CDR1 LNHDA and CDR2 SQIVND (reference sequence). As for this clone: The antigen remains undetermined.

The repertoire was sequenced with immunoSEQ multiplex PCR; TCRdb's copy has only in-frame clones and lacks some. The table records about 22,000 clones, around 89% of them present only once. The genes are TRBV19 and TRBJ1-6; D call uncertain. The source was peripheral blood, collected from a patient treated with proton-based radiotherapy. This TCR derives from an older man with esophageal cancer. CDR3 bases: TGTGCCAGTATGTTGGGCAGCAATTCACCCCTCCACTTT. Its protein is CASMLGSNSPLHF. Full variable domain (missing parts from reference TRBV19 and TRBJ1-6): DGGITQSPKYLFRKEGQNVTLSCEQNLNHDAMYWYRQDPGQGLRLIYYSQIVNDFQKGDIAEGYSVSREKKESFPLTVTSAQKNPTAFYLCASMLGSNSPLHFGNGTRLTVT.